Detailed here is one T cell receptor (beta chain). These data originate in a study of shared clonotypes between healthy human individuals. Tens of thousands of T cell genomes, or about 190 ng DNA, went into the sorted-subset replicate PCRs. The assay was immunoSEQ multiplex PCR, and TCRdb's table has in-frame clones only and misses some. In the table there are some 1.4 million clones, 95% to 97% of which are singletons. Trimming removed 0 bases from V and 3 bases from J; junction bases left unmatched: 2. The germline V gene has CDR1 MDHEN and CDR2 SYDVKM. The CDR3 has 15 amino acids. The sequencing sample was made of naive CD4+ T cells sorted from blood. This sample's subset: CD45RA+ positively selected. The gene calls are TRBV28 and TRBJ2-3; 8 bases match TRBD2. This TCR came from a man under 40 in good health. CDR3: CASSLWAGGTDTQYF. CDR3 DNA: TGTGCCAGCAGTTTATGGGCGGGAGGTACAGATACGCAGTATTTT.